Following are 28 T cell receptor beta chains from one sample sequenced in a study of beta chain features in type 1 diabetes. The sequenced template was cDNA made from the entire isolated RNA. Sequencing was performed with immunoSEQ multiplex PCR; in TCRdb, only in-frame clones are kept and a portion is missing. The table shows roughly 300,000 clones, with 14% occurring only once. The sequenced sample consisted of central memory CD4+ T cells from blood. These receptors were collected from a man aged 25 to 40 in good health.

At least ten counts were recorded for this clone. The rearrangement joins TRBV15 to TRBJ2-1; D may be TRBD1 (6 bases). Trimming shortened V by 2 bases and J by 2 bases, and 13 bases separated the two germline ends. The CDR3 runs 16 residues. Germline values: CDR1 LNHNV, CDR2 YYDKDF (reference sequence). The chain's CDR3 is CATSRSTGPPYNEQFF. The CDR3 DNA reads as TGTGCCACCAGCAGATCGACAGGTCCTCCCTACAATGAGCAGTTCTTC.

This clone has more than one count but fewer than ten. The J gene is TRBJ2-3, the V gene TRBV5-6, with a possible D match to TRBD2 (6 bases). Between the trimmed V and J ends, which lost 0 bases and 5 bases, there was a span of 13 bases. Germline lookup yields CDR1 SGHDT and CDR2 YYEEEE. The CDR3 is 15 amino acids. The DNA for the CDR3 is TGTGCCAGCAGCTTGGCCGCGGGAATTGAAGATACGCAGTATTTT. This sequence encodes CASSLAAGIEDTQYF.

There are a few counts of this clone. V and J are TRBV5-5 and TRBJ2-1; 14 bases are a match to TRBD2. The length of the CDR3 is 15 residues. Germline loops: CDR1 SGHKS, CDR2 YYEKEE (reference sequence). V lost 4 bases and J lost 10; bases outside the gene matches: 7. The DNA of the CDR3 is TGTGCCAGCAGCCCGGGACTAGCGGGGGTTAAGGAGCAGTTCTTC. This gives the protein CASSPGLAGVKEQFF.

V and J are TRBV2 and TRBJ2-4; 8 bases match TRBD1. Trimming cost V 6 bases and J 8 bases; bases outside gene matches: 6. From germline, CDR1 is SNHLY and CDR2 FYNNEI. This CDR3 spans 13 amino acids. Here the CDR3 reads CASSAGQVDIQYF. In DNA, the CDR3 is TGTGCCAGCAGCGCGGGACAGGTGGACATTCAGTACTTC.

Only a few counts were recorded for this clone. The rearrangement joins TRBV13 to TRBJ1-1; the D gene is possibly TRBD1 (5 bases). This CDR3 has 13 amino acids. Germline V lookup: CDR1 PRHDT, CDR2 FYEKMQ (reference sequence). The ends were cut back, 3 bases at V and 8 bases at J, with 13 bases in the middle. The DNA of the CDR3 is TGTGCCAGCAGCTTTGACAGACTCCAAGAAGCTTTCTTT. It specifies CASSFDRLQEAFF.

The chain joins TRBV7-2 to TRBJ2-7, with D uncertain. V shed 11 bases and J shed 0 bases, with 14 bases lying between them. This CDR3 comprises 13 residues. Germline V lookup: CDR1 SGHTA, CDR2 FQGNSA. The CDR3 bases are TGTGCCTGTAGCTCCCTCAGCTCCTACGAGCAGTACGTC. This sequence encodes CACSSLSSYEQYV.

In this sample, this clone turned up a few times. The CDR3 reads CSVEEPTTGSGNTIYF. The CDR3 region has the DNA TGCAGCGTTGAAGAACCTACGACAGGCTCTGGAAACACCATATATTTT. The gene calls are TRBV29-1 and TRBJ1-3; maybe TRBD1 (6 bases). Germline V gene sequence: CDR1 SQVTM, CDR2 ANQGSEA. CDR3 length equals 16 residues. V lost 0 bases to trimming and J lost 0 bases, with 12 bases between them.

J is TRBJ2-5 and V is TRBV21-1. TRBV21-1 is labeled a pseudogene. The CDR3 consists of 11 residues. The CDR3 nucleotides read TGTGCCAGCAGCATCCCTGGGACCCAGTACTTC. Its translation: CASSIPGTQYF.

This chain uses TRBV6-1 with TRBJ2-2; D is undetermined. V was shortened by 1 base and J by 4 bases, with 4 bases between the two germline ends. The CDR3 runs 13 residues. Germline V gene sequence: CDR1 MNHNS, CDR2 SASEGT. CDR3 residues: CASSEVVTGELFF. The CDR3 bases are TGTGCCAGCAGTGAAGTAGTCACCGGGGAGCTGTTTTTT.

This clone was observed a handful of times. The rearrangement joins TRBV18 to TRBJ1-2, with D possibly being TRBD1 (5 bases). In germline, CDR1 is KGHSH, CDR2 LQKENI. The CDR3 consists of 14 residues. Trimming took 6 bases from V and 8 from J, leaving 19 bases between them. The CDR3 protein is CASSPFEGRGGYTF. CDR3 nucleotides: TGTGCCAGCTCTCCCTTTGAGGGGCGCGGCGGCTACACCTTC.

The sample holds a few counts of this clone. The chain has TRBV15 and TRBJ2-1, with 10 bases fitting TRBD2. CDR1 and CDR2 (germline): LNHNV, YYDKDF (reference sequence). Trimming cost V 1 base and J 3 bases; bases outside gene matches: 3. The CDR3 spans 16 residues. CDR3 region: CATSRVSGGLYNEQFF. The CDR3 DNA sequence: TGTGCCACCAGCAGAGTTAGCGGGGGGCTCTACAATGAGCAGTTCTTC.

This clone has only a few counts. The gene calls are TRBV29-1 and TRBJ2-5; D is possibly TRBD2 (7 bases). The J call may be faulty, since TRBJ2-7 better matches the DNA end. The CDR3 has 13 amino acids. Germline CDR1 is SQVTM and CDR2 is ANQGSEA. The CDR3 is CSVGRLGGGEQYF. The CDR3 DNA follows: TGCAGCGTGGGACGGCTGGGAGGGGGCGAGCAGTACTTC.

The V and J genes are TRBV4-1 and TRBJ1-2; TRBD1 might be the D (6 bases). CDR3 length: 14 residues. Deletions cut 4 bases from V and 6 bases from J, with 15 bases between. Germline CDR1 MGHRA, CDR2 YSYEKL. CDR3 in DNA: TGCGCCAGCAGCCCACCTTTTACAGGGAATGGCTACACCTTC. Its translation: CASSPPFTGNGYTF.

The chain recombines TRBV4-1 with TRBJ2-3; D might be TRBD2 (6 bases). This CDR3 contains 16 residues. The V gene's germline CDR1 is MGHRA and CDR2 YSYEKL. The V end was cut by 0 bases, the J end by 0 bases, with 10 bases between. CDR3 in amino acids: CASSQDTGLSTDTQYF. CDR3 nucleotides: TGCGCCAGCAGCCAAGACACGGGACTCAGCACAGATACGCAGTATTTT.

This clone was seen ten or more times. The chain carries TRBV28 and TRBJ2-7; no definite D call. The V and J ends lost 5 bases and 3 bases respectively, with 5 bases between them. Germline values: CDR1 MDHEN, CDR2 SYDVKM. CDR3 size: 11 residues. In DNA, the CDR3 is TGTGCCAGCAGTGACAACTACGAGCAGTACGTC. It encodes CASSDNYEQYV.

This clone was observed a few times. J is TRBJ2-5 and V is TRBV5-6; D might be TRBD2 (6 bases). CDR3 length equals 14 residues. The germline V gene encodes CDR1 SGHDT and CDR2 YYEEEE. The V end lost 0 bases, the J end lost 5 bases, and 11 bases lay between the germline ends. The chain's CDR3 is CASSLATGEETQYF. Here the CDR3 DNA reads TGTGCCAGCAGCTTGGCTACGGGGGAGGAGACCCAGTACTTC.

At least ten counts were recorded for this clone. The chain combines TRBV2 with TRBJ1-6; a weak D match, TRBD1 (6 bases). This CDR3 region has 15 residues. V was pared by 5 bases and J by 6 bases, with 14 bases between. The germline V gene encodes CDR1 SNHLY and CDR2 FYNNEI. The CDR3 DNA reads TGTGCCAGCAGTCGTAACCTCAGGGGTAATTCACCCCTCCACTTT. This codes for CASSRNLRGNSPLHF. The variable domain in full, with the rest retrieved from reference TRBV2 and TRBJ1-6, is EPEVTQTPSHQVTQMGQEVILRCVPISNHLYFYWYRQILGQKVEFLVSFYNNEISEKSEIFDDQFSVERPDGSNFTLKIRSTKLEDSAMYFCASSRNLRGNSPLHFGNGTRLTVT.

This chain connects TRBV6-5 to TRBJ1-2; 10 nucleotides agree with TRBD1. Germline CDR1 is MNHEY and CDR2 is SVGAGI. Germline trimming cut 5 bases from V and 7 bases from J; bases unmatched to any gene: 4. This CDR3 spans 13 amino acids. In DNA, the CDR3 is TGTGCCAGCAGTCGGACAGGGGGTGGTGGCTACACCTTC. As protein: CASSRTGGGGYTF.

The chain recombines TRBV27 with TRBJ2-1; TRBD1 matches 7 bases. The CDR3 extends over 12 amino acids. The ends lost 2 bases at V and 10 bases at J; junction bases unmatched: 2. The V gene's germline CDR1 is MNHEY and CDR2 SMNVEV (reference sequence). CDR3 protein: CASSLLQGEQFF. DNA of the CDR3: TGTGCCAGCAGTTTACTACAGGGGGAGCAGTTCTTC.

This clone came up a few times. The CDR3 bases are TGTGCCAGCAGCTTAGGGGGACTAGCGATGGAGACCCAGTACTTC. Its protein is CASSLGGLAMETQYF. The chain has TRBV11-2 and TRBJ2-5; 10 bases agree with TRBD2. The ends lost 1 base at V and 5 bases at J; junction bases unmatched: 4. Per germline, CDR1 SGHAT and CDR2 FQNNGV. The CDR3 consists of 15 residues.

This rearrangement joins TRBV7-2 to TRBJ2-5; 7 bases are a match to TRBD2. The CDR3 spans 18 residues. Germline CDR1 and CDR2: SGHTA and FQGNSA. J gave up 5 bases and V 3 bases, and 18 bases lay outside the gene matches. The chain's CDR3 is CASSFASPSGSMGETQYF. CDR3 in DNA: TGTGCCAGCAGCTTTGCCAGTCCTAGCGGTTCTATGGGGGAGACCCAGTACTTC.

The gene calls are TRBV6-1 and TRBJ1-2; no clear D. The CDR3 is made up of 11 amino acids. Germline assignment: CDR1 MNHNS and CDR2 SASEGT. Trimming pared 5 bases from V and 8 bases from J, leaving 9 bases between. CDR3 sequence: CASSSFEGYTF. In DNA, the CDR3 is TGTGCCAGCAGTTCCTTCGAAGGCTACACCTTC.

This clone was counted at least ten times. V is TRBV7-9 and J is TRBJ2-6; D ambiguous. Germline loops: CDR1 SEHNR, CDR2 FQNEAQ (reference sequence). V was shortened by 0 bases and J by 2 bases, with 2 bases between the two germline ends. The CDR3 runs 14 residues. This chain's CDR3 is CASSLAAGANVLTF. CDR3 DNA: TGTGCCAGCAGCTTAGCGGCTGGGGCCAACGTCCTGACTTTC.

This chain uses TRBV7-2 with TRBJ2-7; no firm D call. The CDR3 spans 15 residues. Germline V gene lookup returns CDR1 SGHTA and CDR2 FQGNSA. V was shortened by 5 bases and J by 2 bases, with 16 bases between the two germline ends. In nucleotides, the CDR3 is TGTGCCAGCAGCCCCACTGTATTGGCACCCTACGAGCAGTACTTC. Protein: CASSPTVLAPYEQYF. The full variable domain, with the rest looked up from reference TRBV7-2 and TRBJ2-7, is GAGVSQSPSNKVTEKGKDVELRCDPISGHTALYWYRQSLGQGLEFLIYFQGNSAPDKSGLPSDRFSAERTGGSVSTLTIQRTQQEDSAVYLCASSPTVLAPYEQYFGPGTRLTVT.

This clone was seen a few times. The CDR3 DNA follows: TGTGCCAGTAGAGTATTGGATACGCAGTATTTT. Its translation is CASRVLDTQYF. The rearrangement joins TRBV19 to TRBJ2-3; no clear D. From germline, CDR1 is LNHDA and CDR2 SQIVND (reference sequence). This CDR3 has 11 residues. V lost 6 bases and J lost 6, with 7 bases in between.

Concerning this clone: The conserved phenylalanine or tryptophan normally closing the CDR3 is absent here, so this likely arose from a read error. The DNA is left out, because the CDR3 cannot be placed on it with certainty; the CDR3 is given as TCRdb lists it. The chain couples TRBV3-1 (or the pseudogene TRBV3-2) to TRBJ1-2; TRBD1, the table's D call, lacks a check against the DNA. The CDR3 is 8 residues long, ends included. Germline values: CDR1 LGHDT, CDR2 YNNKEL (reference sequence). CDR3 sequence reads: CASSIDSL.

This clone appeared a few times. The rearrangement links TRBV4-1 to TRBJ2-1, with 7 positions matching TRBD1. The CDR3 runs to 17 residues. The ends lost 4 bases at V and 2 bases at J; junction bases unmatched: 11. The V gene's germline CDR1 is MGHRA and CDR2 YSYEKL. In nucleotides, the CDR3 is TGCGCCAGCAGCCGATCTCCGACAGGGAGTACCTACAATGAGCAGTTCTTC. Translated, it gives CASSRSPTGSTYNEQFF.

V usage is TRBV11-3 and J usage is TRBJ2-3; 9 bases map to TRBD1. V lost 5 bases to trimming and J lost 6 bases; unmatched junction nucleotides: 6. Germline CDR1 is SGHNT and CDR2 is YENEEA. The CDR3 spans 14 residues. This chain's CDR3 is CASSPGTGPDTQYF. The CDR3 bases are TGTGCCAGCAGCCCCGGGACAGGGCCCGATACGCAGTATTTT.